This TCR beta chain was identified during a study of cytomegalovirus exposure and HLA in healthy donors. Turning to the study itself: Findings of an earlier analysis included around 100 million unique TCR beta sequences from 180 million or so T cells.

Germline values: CDR1 SGHTA, CDR2 FQGTGA. The CDR3 has 15 residues. V gave up 2 bases and J gave up 2 bases, with 10 bases separating them. The PCR had 60 Vbeta and 13 Jbeta primers. Data came from immunoSEQ multiplex PCR; TCRdb stores just in-frame clones and leaves some out. The data show some 130,000 clones, roughly 60% seen once. Study-wide results and caveats: High specificity and sensitivity for cytomegalovirus status were reported for the classifier. A link between a missense DCLRE1C variant and TCR beta V- and J-gene trimming emerged from a later analysis.

At the time of sampling, donors were nominally healthy, though unrecorded immune exposures were likely. About this clone itself: Its target is not known.

The chain recombines TRBV7-3 with TRBJ2-1; TRBD1 might be the D (5 bases). This receptor was obtained from a man between 35 and 55 years old in good health and CMV-seropositive. Input material: PBMCs. CDR3 nucleotide sequence: TGTGCCAGCAGCTTAGCGTCAGGGCCCTACAATGAGCAGTTCTTC. It yields the protein CASSLASGPYNEQFF.